This paragraph reports one T cell receptor (beta chain). This table comes from immunoSEQ multiplex PCR, and its TCRdb copy is limited to in-frame clones, with some not included. There are 15,000 or so clones in the sample; roughly 77% occur only once, and around 11% lies in the top ten. The CDR3 totals 20 residues. The sample comes from a study of somatic mutations in cytotoxic T cells in rheumatoid arthritis. Source material: CD8+ T cells sorted from blood. This sequence originates from an adult with rheumatoid arthritis. The chain carries TRBV21-1 and TRBJ2-5; the table's D call, TRBD2, has no DNA check behind it. TRBV21-1 is a known pseudogene. CDR3 residues: CASSKERIGTSGLRSETQYF. The CDR3 DNA reads TGTGCCAGCAGCAAAGAAAGAATTGGGACTAGCGGGTTACGAAGTGAGACCCAGTACTTC.